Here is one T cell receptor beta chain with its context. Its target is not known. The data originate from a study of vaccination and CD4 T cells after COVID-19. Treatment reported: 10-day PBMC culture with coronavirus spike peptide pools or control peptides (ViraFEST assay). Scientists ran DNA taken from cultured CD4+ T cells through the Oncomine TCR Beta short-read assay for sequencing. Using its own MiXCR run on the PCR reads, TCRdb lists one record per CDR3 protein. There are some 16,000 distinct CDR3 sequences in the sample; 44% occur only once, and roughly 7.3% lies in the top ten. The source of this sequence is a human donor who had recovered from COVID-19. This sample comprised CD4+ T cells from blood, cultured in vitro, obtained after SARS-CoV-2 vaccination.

The CDR3 spells CSARDHKLTRAVGEQYF. The CDR3 nucleotides are TGCAGTGCTAGAGACCACAAACTTACGCGGGCGGTGGGGGAGCAGTACTTC. The chain recombines TRBV20-1 with TRBJ2-7; perhaps TRBD2 as D (5 bases). V lost 0 bases and J lost 7, with 25 bases in between. The germline CDR1 and CDR2 sequences are DFQATT and SNEGSKA (reference sequence). This CDR3 has 17 amino acids.